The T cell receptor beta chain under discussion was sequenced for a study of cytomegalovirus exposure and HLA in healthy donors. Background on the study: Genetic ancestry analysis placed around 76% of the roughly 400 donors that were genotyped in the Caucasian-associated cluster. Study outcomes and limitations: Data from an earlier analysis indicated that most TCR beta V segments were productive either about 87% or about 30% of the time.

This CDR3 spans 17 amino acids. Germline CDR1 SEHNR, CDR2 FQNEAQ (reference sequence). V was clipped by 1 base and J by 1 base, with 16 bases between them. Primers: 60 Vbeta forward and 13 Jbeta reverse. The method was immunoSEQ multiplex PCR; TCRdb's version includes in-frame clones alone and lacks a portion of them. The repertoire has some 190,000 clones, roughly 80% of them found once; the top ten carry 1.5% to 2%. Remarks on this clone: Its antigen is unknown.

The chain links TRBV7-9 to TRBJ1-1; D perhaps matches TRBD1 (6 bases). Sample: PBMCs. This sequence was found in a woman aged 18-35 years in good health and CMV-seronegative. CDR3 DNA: TGTGCCAGCAGCTTAGGGTTGGGGGGGGCGGCGAACACTGAAGCTTTCTTT. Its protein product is CASSLGLGGAANTEAFF.